This T cell receptor (beta chain) was documented in a study of T cell responses to AZD1222 COVID-19 vaccine. Broader study findings: Donors were mostly white British, more females; clonal diversity possibly underestimated. Repertoires were obtained only post-peak T cell response. Variant regions that are unmutated are reportedly the target of nearly half of spike-specific TCRs. Seropositive status at baseline applied to only 5 or 6 AZD1222 recipients.

Comment on this clone: Antigen specificity is unknown.

With V trimmed by 2 bases and J by 4 bases, 1 base remained unmatched. Germline V CDR1 and CDR2: SGDLS, YYNGEE. CDR3 length: 16 amino acids. TCRdb's table, derived via immunoSEQ multiplex PCR, lists solely in-frame clones and lacks some. The repertoire includes some 91,000 clones, around nine tenths of them detected once, and less than 2.5% sits in the top ten. The rearrangement links TRBV9 to TRBJ2-1; TRBD2 matches at 15 bases. The source material was peripheral blood, sampled on day 0 of AZD1222 vaccination. This clonotype was sampled from an adult in good health. The DNA for the CDR3 is TGTGCCAGCAGCGTCGGACTAGCGGGGGGGTACAATGAGCAGTTCTTC. It specifies CASSVGLAGGYNEQFF.